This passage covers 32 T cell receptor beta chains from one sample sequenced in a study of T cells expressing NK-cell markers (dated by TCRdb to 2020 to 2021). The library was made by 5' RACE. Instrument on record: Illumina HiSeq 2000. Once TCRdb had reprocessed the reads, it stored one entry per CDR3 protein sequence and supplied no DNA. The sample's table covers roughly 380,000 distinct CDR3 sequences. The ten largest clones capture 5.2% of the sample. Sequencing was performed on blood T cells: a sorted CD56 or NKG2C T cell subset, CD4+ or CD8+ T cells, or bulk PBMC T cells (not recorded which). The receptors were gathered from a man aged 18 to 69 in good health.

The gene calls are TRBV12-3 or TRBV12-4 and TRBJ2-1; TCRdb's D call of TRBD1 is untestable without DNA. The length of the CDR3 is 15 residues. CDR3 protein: CASSLSGGRKNEQFF.

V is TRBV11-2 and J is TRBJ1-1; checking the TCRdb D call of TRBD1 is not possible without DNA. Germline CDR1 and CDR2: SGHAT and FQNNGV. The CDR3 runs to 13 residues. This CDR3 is CASSHIQGTEAFF.

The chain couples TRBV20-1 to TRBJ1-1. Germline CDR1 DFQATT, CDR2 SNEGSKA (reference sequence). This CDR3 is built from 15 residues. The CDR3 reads CSAQREGGMNTEAFF.

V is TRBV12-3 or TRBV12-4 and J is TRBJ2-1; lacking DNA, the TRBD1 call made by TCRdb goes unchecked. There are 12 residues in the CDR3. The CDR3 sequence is CASSRQGARQFF.

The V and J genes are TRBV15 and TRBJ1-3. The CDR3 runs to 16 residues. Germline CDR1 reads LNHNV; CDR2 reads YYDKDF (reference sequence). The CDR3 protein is CATSRELLSSGNTIYF.

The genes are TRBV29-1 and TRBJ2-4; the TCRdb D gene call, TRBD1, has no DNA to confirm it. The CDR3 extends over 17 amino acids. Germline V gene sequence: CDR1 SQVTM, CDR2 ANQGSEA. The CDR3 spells CSVRLTGRGPSSNIQYF.

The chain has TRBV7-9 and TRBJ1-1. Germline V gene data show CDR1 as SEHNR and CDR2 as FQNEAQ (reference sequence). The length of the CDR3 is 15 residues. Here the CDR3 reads CASSLEYRFNTEAFF. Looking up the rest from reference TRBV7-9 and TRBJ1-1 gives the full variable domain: DTGVSQNPRHKITKRGQNVTFRCDPISEHNRLYWYRQTLGQGPEFLTYFQNEAQLEKSRLLSDRFSAERPKGSFSTLEIQRTEQGDSAMYLCASSLEYRFNTEAFFGQGTRLTVV.

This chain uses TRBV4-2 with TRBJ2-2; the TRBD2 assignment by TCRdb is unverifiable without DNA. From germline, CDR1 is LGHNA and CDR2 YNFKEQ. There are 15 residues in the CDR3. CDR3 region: CASSASGGTAGELFF.

CDR3: CASSWTGSDFTQYF. The chain combines TRBV2 with TRBJ2-7; the TCRdb D gene call, TRBD1, has no DNA to confirm it. CDR3 length: 14 amino acids. Germline lookup yields CDR1 SNHLY and CDR2 FYNNEI.

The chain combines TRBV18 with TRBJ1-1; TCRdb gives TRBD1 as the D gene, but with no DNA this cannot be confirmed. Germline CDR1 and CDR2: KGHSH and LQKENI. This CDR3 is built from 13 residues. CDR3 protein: CASSSGQGFRAFF.

The CDR3 here is CASRQKGLAGGTQYF. The chain combines TRBV12-3 or TRBV12-4 with TRBJ2-3; absent DNA, TCRdb's TRBD2 call cannot be checked. The CDR3 has 15 residues.

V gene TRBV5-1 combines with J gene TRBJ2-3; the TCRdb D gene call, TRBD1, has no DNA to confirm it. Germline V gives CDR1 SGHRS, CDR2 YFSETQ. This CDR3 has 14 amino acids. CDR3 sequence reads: CASGDPGGTDTQYF.

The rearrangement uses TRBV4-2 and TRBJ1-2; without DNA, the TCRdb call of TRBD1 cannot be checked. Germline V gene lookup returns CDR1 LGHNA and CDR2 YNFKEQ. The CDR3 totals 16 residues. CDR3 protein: CASSQFLGDGGYGYTF.

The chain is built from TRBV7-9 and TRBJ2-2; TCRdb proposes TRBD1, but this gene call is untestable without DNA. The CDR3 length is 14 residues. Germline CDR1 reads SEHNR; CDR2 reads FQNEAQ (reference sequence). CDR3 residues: CATGQKPNTGELFF.

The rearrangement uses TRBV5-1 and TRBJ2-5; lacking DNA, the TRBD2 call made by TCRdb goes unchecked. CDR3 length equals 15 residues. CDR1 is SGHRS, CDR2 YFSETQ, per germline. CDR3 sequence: CASSLASRLSETQYF.

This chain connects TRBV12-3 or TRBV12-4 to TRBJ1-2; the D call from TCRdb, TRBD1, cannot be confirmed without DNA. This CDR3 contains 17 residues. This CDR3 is CASSFDLTGDINYGYTF.

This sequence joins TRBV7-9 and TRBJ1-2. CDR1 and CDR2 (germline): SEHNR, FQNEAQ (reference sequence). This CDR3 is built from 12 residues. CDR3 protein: CASSSAGLGYTF.

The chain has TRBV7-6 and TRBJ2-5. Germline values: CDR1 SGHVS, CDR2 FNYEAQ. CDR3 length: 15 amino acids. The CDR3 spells CASSLVVGVSETQYF.

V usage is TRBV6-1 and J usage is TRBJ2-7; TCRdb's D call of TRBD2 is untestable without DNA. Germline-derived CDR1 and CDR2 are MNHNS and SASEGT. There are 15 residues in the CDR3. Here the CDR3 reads CASSARASSSYEQYF.

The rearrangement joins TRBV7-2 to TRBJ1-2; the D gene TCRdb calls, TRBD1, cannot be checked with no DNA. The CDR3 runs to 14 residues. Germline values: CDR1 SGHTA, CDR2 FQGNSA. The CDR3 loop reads CASSLTQVGYGYTF.

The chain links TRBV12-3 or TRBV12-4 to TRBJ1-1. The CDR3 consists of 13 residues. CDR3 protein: CASSFRVNTEAFF.

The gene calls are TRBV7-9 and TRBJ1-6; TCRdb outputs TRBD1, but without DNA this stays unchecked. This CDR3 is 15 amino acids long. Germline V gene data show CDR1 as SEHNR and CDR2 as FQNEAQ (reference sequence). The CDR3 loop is CASTLGETGNSPLHF. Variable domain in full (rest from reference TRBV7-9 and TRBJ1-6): DTGVSQNPRHKITKRGQNVTFRCDPISEHNRLYWYRQTLGQGPEFLTYFQNEAQLEKSRLLSDRFSAERPKGSFSTLEIQRTEQGDSAMYLCASTLGETGNSPLHFGNGTRLTVT.

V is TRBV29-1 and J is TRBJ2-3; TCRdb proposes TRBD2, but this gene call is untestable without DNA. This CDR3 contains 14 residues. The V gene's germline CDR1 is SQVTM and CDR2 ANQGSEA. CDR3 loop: CSVEGLPYRDTQYF.

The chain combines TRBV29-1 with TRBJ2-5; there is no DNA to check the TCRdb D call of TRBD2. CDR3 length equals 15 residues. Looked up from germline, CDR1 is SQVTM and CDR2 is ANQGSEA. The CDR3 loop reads CSVEGSGGHGETQYF.

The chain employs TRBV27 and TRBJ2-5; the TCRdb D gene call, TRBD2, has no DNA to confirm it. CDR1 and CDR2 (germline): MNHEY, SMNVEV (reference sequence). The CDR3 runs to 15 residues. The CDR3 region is CASRKKGLAGETQYF.

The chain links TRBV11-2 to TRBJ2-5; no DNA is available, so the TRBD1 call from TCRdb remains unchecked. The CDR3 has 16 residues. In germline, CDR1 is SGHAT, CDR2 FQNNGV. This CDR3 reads CASSPGGGTKQETQYF.

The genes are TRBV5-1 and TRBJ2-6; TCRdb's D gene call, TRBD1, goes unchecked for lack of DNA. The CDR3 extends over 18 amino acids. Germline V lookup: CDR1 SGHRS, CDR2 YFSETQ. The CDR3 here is CASSWGQGTASGANVLTF.

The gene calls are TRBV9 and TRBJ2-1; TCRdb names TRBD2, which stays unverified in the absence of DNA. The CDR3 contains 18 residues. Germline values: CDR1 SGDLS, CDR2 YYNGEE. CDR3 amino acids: CASSVGVAGSPRYNEQFF. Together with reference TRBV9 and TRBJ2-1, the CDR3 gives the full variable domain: DSGVTQTPKHLITATGQRVTLRCSPRSGDLSVYWYQQSLDQGLQFLIQYYNGEERAKGNILERFSAQQFPDLHSELNLSSLELGDSALYFCASSVGVAGSPRYNEQFFGPGTRLTVL.

The CDR3 loop reads CASSDSGHTDTQYF. V usage is TRBV6-4 and J usage is TRBJ2-3. The CDR3 extends over 14 amino acids. Germline CDR1 MRHNA, CDR2 SNTAGT.

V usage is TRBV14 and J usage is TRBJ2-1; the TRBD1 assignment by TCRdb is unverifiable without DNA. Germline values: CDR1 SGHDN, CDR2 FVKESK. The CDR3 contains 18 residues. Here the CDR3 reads CASSQGRGTGDPYNEQFF.

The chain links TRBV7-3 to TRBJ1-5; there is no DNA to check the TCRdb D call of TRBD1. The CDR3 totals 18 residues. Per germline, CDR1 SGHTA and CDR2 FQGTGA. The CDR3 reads CASSFGTGGVFWNQPQHF.

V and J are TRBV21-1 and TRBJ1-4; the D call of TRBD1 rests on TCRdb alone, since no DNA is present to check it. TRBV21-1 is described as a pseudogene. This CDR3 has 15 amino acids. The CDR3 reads CASSKVSDRDEKLFF.